This record covers a single T cell receptor beta chain. The sample is drawn from a study of T cell changes during pregnancy in multiple sclerosis. The data were produced by immunoSEQ multiplex PCR, yet TCRdb's version contains in-frame clones alone and is incomplete. The repertoire holds 55,000 to 75,000 clones, with around 90% as singletons. The receptor comes from a female donor with multiple sclerosis, enrolled in a pregnancy study. Here the sequenced sample was peripheral blood, taken after pregnancy.

The DNA of the CDR3 is TGTGCCAGCAGTGAGGGGAGGGATGAAGATACGCAGTATTTT. Amino acids: CASSEGRDEDTQYF. The V gene is TRBV2, the J gene TRBJ2-3; 7 bases align to TRBD2. V dropped 3 bases and J dropped 5; count of bases not matched to a gene: 5. CDR1 SNHLY and CDR2 FYNNEI come from the germline V gene. The CDR3 has 14 residues.